This T cell receptor (beta chain) was recorded in a study of blood T cell repertoires in COVID-19 (dated by TCRdb to the early 2020s). For the wider study: Samples from collaborators originated in the United States, Italy and Spain and spanned both the acute and convalescent phases of COVID-19. The dataset comprised deeply sampled blood TCRbeta repertoires from subjects exposed to, actively infected with, or recovered from COVID-19. The material from the prospective study consisted of cDNA or gDNA derived from T cells, B-cell-depleted T cells, or PBMCs. A de-identified subject ID, COVID-19 status, age in years and sex were almost always included in the sample metadata. The samples were drawn from two sources: the first 160 participants of the ongoing ImmuneRACE study, and 1,200 or so subjects contributed by 6 global collaborators. The repertoires were released in a freely available public database intended as a resource for research on the immune response to SARS-CoV-2. HLA class I and class II types, where available, came from metadata supplied by the sample provider rather than from assay-based typing. What the study reported, not specific to this receptor: The quantity of clinical and demographic metadata differed by source and by participant and was supplied without curation.

Concerning this clone: It lacks a known antigen. Per-base qualities were not stored, and no clone one base away is much larger.

The collaborating institutions used their own protocols to collect whole blood in K2EDTA tubes. Collaborator samples were shipped for TCRbeta analysis as frozen whole blood, isolated PBMCs, or DNA extracted from either sample type. TCRbeta CDR3 regions were amplified from genomic DNA by means of the immunoSEQ Assay, a bias-controlled multiplex PCR. As for how the authors treated the data: The number of nucleated cells in each sample was estimated by amplification of reference gene primers within the assay. To quantify the absolute abundance of each unique TCRbeta CDR3 rearrangement, sequence reads were collapsed and filtered. For each sample, productive Simpson clonality was calculated by taking the square root of Simpson's diversity index across productive rearrangements. The table comes from immuneACCESS by way of TCRdb, which keeps in-frame sequences with V and J called. Part of the clones is missing from these tables; in studies checked, under half for an unresolved V gene and the rest for unknown reasons. V, J and clone size are taken as reported in that table, and D and trimming were inferred from the DNA itself. The sample table shows over 100,000 clones, and 80% to 85% are seen once. The top ten constitute 0.8% to 0.9% of the sample.

The CDR3, cysteine through phenylalanine, is 14 amino acids long. Just the 42-base CDR3 DNA is kept, in frame starting at base 1. Per the germline V gene, SGHRS is the CDR1 and YFSETQ is the CDR2. Deletion took 9 bases off V and 0 bases off J, with a span of 14 bases between the germline ends. Sequences were obtained from peripheral blood. This receptor was obtained from a woman aged 70-85 years with acute or convalescent COVID-19. This chain is built from TRBV5-1 and TRBJ2-3; the D segment could be TRBD1, given 5 matching bases. The CDR3: CATQVGQSTDTQYF. Here is the DNA: TGCGCCACCCAAGTGGGGCAAAGCACAGATACGCAGTATTTT.